This is a list of T cell receptor beta chains from one sample in a study of T cell repertoires in cytomegalovirus infection. TCRdb ran MiXCR on the reads and lists one entry per CDR3 protein. The data show 200,000 to 300,000 distinct CDR3 sequences, with approximately 9.2% seen just once and more than 13% held by the top ten. The sequenced sample was PBMCs. The origin of the receptors is a human donor in good health (CMV status not recorded). Some clones in this sample may be carry-over from other donors' samples. The CDR3 runs from the conserved cysteine through the conserved F or W. A D gene is named only where the DNA matches it firmly. Clone sizes are given selectively: once, few, many, or a class where the clone is expanded.

CDR3: CASRAHQGAYNQPQHF; DNA: TGTGCCAGCAGAGCCCATCAGGGGGCTTACAATCAGCCCCAGCATTTT; D: TRBD1; J: TRBJ1-5; V: TRBV6-2/TRBV6-3; size: many
CDR3: CASSWGANTGELFF; DNA: TGTGCCAGCAGCTGGGGGGCTAACACCGGGGAGCTGTTTTTT; D: .; J: TRBJ2-2; V: TRBV7-8; size: many
CDR3: CAWSVNEQAPTGYTF; DNA: TGTGCCTGGAGTGTTAATGAACAGGCCCCAACTGGCTACACCTTC; D: .; J: TRBJ1-2; V: TRBV30; size: many
CDR3: CASSLIGLGANTEAFF; DNA: TGTGCCAGCAGCTTAATTGGCCTAGGTGCGAACACTGAAGCTTTCTTT; D: .; J: TRBJ1-1; V: TRBV7-2; size: many
CDR3: CASSYAAGPGEQYF; DNA: TGTGCCAGCAGCTACGCAGCCGGGCCGGGAGAGCAGTACTTC; D: .; J: TRBJ2-7; V: TRBV5-6; size: many
CDR3: CASSRPTGVAFF; DNA: TGTGCCAGCAGCCGCCCCACAGGGGTTGCTTTCTTT; D: TRBD1; J: TRBJ1-1; V: TRBV7-2; size: few
CDR3: CSVGHAEKLFF; DNA: TGCAGTGTCGGACATGCGGAAAAACTGTTTTTT; D: .; J: TRBJ1-4; V: TRBV20-1; size: many
CDR3: CASNGGSGDLLETQYF; DNA: TGTGCCAGCAATGGCGGTAGCGGGGACCTGCTGGAGACCCAGTACTTC; D: TRBD2; J: TRBJ2-5; V: TRBV9; size: few
CDR3: CASSSGTGYEQYF; DNA: TGCGCCAGCAGCAGCGGGACGGGGTACGAGCAGTACTTC; D: TRBD2; J: TRBJ2-7; V: TRBV5-1; size: .
CDR3: CASSFWGAHNEQFF; DNA: TGTGCCAGCAGTTTTTGGGGGGCCCACAATGAGCAGTTCTTC; D: .; J: TRBJ2-1; V: TRBV12-3/TRBV12-4; size: few
CDR3: CASSATPGGNSPLHF; DNA: TGTGCCAGCAGCGCAACCCCAGGGGGTAATTCACCCCTCCACTTT; D: TRBD1; J: TRBJ1-6; V: TRBV7-2; size: many
CDR3: CASSAGQSNQPQHF; DNA: TGTGCCAGCAGTGCTGGACAGTCCAATCAGCCCCAGCATTTT; D: .; J: TRBJ1-5; V: TRBV28; size: many
CDR3: CASSPHRGGYTF; DNA: TGTGCCAGCAGCCCCCACAGGGGTGGCTACACCTTC; D: TRBD1; J: TRBJ1-2; V: TRBV7-2; size: many
CDR3: CAWSVRPGDTEAFF; DNA: TGTGCCTGGAGTGTACGCCCTGGGGACACTGAAGCTTTCTTT; D: .; J: TRBJ1-1; V: TRBV30; size: few
CDR3: CASSDTGDHYNEQFF; DNA: TGTGCCAGCAGCGATACAGGGGACCACTACAATGAGCAGTTCTTC; D: TRBD1; J: TRBJ2-1; V: TRBV9; size: .